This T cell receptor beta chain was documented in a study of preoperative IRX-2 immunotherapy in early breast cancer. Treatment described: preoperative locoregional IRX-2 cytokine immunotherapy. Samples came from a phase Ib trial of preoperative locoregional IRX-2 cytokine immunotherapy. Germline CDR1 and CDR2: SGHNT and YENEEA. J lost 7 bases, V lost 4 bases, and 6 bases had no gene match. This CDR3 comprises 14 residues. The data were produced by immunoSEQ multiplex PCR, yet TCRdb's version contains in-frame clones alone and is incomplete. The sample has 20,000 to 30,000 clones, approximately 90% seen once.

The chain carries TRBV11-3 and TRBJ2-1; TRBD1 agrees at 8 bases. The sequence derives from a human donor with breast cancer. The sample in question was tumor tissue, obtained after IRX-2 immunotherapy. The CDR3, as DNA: TGTGCCAGCAGCTCCCGACAGGGGTGGAATGAGCAGTTCTTC. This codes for CASSSRQGWNEQFF. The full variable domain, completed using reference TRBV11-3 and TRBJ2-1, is EAGVVQSPRYKIIEKKQPVAFWCNPISGHNTLYWYLQNLGQGPELLIRYENEEAVDDSQLPKDRFSAERLKGVDSTLKIQPAELGDSAVYLCASSSRQGWNEQFFGPGTRLTVL.